The source of this T cell receptor beta chain is a study of neurological immune-mediated disorders. Time point here: longitudinal time-point 2. A total of 2 million PBMCs stored at -80 degrees C provided the unsorted libraries. Each sequencing run yielded over 190 million TCR-beta sequences from 15-18 subjects. One entry per CDR3 protein results from TCRdb running MiXCR on the 5' RACE reads. The sample carries 65,000 to 85,000 distinct CDR3 sequences, about 5.6% recorded once. V was cut by 0 bases and J by 5 bases, with 6 bases left in between. Germline assignment: CDR1 SSHAT and CDR2 FNYEAQ (reference sequence). The CDR3 consists of 13 residues.

The chain joins TRBV7-7 to TRBJ2-3; D uncertain. Sequencing input: PBMCs. This TCR was recovered from a woman in her fifties or sixties with multiple sclerosis. The CDR3 DNA sequence: TGTGCCAGCAGCTTAGCGCCTGAAGATACGCAGTATTTT. This sequence encodes CASSLAPEDTQYF.